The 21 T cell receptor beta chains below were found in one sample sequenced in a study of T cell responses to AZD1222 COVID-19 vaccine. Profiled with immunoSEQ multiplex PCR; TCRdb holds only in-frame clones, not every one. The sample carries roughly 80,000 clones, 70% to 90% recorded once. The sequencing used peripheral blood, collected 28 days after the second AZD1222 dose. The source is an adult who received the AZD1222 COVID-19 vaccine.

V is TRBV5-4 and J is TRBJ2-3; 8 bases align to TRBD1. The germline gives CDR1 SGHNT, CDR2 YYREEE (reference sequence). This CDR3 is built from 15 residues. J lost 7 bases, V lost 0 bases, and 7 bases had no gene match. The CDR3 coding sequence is TGTGCCAGCAGCTTGGTGTCGGACAGGGCGAATACGCAGTATTTT. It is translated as CASSLVSDRANTQYF.

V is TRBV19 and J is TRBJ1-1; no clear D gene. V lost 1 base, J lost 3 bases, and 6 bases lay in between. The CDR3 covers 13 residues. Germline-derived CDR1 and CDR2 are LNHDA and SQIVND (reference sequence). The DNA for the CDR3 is TGTGCCAGTAGTATAGGGCAGGACACTGAAGCTTTCTTT. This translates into CASSIGQDTEAFF.

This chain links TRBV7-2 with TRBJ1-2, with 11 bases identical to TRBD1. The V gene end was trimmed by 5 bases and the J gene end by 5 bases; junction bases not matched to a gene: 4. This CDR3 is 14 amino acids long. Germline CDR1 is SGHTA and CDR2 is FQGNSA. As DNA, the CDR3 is TGTGCCAGCAGCCTAGGACAGGGGGCTTATGGCTACACCTTC. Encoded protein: CASSLGQGAYGYTF.

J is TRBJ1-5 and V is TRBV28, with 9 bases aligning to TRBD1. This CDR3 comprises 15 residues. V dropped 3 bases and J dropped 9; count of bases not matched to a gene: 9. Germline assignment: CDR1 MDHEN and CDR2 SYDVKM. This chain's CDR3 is CASSFFGTGTSPQHF. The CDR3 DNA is TGTGCCAGCAGTTTTTTCGGGACAGGGACGTCGCCCCAGCATTTT.

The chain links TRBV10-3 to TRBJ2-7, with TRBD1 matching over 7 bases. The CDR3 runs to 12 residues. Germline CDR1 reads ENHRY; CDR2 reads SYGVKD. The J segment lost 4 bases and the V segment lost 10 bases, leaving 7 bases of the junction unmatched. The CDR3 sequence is CAKPGQKYEQYF. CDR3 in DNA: TGTGCCAAGCCGGGACAGAAGTACGAGCAGTACTTC.

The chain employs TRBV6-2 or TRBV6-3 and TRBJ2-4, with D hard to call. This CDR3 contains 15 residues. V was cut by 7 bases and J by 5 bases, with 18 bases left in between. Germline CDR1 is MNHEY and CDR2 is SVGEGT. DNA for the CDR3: TGTGCCAGCACCCCCTTGGCCCAGCGAGAAAACATTCAGTACTTC. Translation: CASTPLAQRENIQYF.

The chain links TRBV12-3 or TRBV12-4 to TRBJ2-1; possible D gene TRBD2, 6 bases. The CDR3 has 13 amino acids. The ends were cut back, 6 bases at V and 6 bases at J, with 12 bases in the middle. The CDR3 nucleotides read TGTGCCAGCAGGAGACTAGGGTCCAATGAGCAGTTCTTC. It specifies CASRRLGSNEQFF.

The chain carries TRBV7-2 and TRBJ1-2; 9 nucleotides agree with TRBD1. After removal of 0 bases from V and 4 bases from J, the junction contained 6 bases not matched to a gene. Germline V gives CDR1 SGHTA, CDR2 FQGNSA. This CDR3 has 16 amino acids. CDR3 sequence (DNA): TGTGCCAGCAGCTTAGCTGGACAGGGGATGGGCTATGGCTACACCTTC. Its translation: CASSLAGQGMGYGYTF.

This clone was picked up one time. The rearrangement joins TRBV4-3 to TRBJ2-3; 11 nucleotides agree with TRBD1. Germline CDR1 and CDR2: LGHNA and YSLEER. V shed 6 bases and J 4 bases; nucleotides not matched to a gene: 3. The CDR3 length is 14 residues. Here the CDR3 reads CASSPGQGADTQYF. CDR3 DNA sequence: TGCGCCAGCAGTCCGGGACAGGGGGCAGATACGCAGTATTTT.

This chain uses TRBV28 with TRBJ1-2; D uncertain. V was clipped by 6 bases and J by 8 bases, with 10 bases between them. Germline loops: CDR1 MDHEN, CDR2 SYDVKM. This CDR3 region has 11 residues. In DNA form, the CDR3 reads TGTGCCAGCAGCCTCCGAGTGGGCTACACCTTC. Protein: CASSLRVGYTF.

In DNA form, the CDR3 reads TGTGCCTGGAGTGTACCCAGGCTGCCGAAAGCTTTCTTT. Protein sequence: CAWSVPRLPKAFF. This rearrangement joins TRBV30 to TRBJ1-1; no firm D call. The CDR3 totals 13 residues. Deletions cut 0 bases from V and 9 bases from J, with 14 bases between. The germline gives CDR1 GTSNPN, CDR2 SVGIG (reference sequence).

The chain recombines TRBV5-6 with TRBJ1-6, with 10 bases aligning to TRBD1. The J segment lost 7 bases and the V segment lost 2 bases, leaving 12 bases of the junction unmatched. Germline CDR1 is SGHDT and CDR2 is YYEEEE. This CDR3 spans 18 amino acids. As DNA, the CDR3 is TGTGCCAGCAGCTTCCGACAGGGGGCTATCTTCGGGAATTCACCCCTCCACTTT. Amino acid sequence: CASSFRQGAIFGNSPLHF.

CDR3 bases: TGTGCCAGCAGCACCCGGACTAGCGGGGGGTACAATGAGCAGTTCTTC. Its translation is CASSTRTSGGYNEQFF. The chain uses TRBV7-2 and TRBJ2-1; 14 nucleotides align to TRBD2. CDR1 is SGHTA, CDR2 FQGNSA, per germline. V gave up 5 bases and J gave up 4 bases; unmatched junction bases: 4. This CDR3 comprises 16 residues.

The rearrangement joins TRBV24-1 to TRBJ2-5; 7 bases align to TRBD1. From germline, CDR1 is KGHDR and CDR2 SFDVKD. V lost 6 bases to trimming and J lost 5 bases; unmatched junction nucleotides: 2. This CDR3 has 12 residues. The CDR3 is CATSRGPETQYF. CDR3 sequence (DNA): TGTGCCACCAGTAGGGGGCCGGAGACCCAGTACTTC.

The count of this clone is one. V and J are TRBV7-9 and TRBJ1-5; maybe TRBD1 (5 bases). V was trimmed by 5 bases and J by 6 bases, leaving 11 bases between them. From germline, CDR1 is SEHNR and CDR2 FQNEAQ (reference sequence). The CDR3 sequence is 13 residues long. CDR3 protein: CASSVEGAQPQHF. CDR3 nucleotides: TGTGCCAGCAGCGTGGAAGGGGCTCAGCCCCAGCATTTT.

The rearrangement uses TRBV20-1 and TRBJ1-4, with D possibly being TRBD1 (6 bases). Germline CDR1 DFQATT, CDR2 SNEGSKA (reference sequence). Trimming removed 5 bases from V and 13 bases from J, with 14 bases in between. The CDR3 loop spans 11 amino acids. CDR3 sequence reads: CSAPTDSRLFF. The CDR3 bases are TGCAGTGCTCCCACGGACAGTAGACTGTTTTTT.

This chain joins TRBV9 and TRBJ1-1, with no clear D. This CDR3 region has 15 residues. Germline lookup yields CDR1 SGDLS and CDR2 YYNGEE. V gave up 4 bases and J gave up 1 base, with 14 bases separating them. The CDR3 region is CASSSGPPWNTEAFF. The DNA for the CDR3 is TGTGCCAGCAGCTCCGGGCCCCCTTGGAACACTGAAGCTTTCTTT.

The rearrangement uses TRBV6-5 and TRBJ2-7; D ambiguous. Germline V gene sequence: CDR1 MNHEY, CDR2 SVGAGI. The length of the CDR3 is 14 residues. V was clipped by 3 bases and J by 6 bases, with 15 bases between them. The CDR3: CASSYLELDGEQYF. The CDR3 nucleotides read TGTGCCAGCAGTTATTTGGAGCTAGACGGCGAGCAGTACTTC.

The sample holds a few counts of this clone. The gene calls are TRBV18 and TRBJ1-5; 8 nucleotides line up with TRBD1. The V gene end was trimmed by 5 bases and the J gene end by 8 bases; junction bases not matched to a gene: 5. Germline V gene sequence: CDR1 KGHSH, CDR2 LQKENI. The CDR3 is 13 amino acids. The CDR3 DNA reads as TGTGCCAGCTCAAGTGACAGGGGTGAGCCCCAGCATTTT. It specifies CASSSDRGEPQHF.

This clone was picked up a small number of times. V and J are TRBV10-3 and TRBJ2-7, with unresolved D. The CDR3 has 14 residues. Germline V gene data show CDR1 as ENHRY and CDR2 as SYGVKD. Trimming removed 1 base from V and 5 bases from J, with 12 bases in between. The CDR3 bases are TGTGCCATCAGTGAGTTACAGCGCACCCACGAGCAGTACTTC. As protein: CAISELQRTHEQYF.

The CDR3 DNA reads as TGTGCCAGCAGCGCTCCCAGGGTCCGCTCTGGGGCCAACGTCCTGACTTTC. It codes for CASSAPRVRSGANVLTF. The chain links TRBV9 to TRBJ2-6; possibly TRBD1 for D (5 bases). This CDR3 spans 17 amino acids. Trimming left V 3 bases short and J 0 bases short, with 13 bases between. Germline V gene sequence: CDR1 SGDLS, CDR2 YYNGEE.